The rows below give T cell receptor beta chains drawn from one sample of a study of CD8+CD57+ T cells in acquired aplastic anemia. TCRdb reanalysed the reads using MiXCR and keeps one entry per CDR3 protein. The sample holds 200,000 to 250,000 distinct CDR3 sequences, approximately 35% seen once. The sample consisted of sorted CD4+, CD8+, or CD8+CD57+ T cells (not recorded which) from PBMCs. Source of these receptors: a human donor in good health, serving as a control. The CDR3 runs from the conserved cysteine through the conserved F or W. D genes are given only for firm matches. A clone size is listed for some rows: how often the clone was seen (once, few, many), or a class if it is expanded.

length: 15; J: TRBJ1-1; V: TRBV2; size: NA; D: TRBD1; CDR3: CASSDSGTGGTEAFF; DNA: TGTGCCAGCAGTGACTCAGGGACAGGGGGCACTGAAGCTTTCTTT
length: 13; J: TRBJ2-1; V: TRBV7-7; size: NA; D: NA; CDR3: CASSLGGANEQFF; DNA: TGTGCCAGCAGCTTGGGGGGCGCGAATGAGCAGTTCTTC
length: 14; J: TRBJ2-1; V: TRBV29-1; size: many; D: TRBD1; CDR3: CSVERGQGANEQFF; DNA: TGCAGCGTTGAAAGGGGGCAGGGGGCGAATGAGCAGTTCTTC
length: 15; J: TRBJ2-7; V: TRBV4-3; size: NA; D: NA; CDR3: CASSQAVTGPYEQYF; DNA: TGCGCCAGCAGCCAAGCGGTAACGGGTCCCTACGAGCAGTACTTC
length: 14; J: TRBJ1-2; V: TRBV29-1; size: NA; D: TRBD1; CDR3: CSAQGQDGLGGYTF; DNA: TGCAGCGCCCAAGGACAGGACGGATTGGGCGGCTACACCTTC
length: 16; J: TRBJ2-7; V: TRBV13; size: many; D: TRBD1; CDR3: CASSLWLGDRPYEQYF; DNA: TGTGCCAGCAGCTTATGGCTAGGGGACAGACCTTACGAGCAGTACTTC
length: 12; J: TRBJ1-5; V: TRBV24-1; size: NA; D: NA; CDR3: CATTGIDQPQHF; DNA: TGTGCCACCACAGGGATCGATCAGCCCCAGCATTTT
length: 15; J: TRBJ2-3; V: TRBV24-1; size: many; D: TRBD1; CDR3: CATSDGGQGPDTQYF; DNA: TGTGCCACCAGTGATGGGGGACAGGGGCCAGATACGCAGTATTTT
length: 15; J: TRBJ1-5; V: TRBV12-3/TRBV12-4; size: many; D: NA; CDR3: CASTIPGTGNQPQHF; DNA: TGTGCCAGCACGATCCCAGGGACGGGCAATCAGCCCCAGCATTTT
length: 14; J: TRBJ2-5; V: TRBV15; size: NA; D: NA; CDR3: CATSRRSAEETQYF; DNA: TGTGCCACCAGCAGACGTAGCGCAGAAGAGACCCAGTACTTC
length: 14; J: TRBJ2-7; V: TRBV5-8; size: many; D: NA; CDR3: CASSLDYGDHEQYF; DNA: TGTGCCAGCAGCTTGGATTATGGGGACCACGAGCAGTACTTC
length: 17; J: TRBJ1-4; V: TRBV24-1; size: few; D: TRBD1; CDR3: CATSDSSSGGANEKLFF; DNA: TGTGCCACCAGTGATTCCTCATCAGGGGGCGCGAATGAAAAACTGTTTTTT
length: 12; J: TRBJ1-2; V: TRBV20-1; size: many; D: NA; CDR3: CSRKAGVDGYTF; DNA: TGCAGTCGTAAAGCGGGGGTTGATGGCTACACCTTC
length: 15; J: TRBJ2-3; V: TRBV20-1; size: NA; D: TRBD2; CDR3: CSAKDRGRAPDTQYF; DNA: TGCAGTGCTAAAGATCGGGGGAGGGCCCCAGATACGCAGTATTTT
length: 14; J: TRBJ2-3; V: TRBV5-5; size: NA; D: NA; CDR3: CASSLGLDTDTQYF; DNA: TGTGCCAGCAGCTTGGGGCTAGACACAGATACGCAGTATTTT
length: 12; J: TRBJ1-2; V: TRBV2; size: NA; D: TRBD1; CDR3: CASRQGRYGYTF; DNA: TGTGCCAGCCGACAGGGTCGGTATGGCTACACCTTC
length: 13; J: TRBJ1-1; V: TRBV6-1; size: many; D: NA; CDR3: CASRMIGVPEAFF; DNA: TGTGCCAGCAGGATGATCGGAGTGCCTGAAGCTTTCTTT
length: 14; J: TRBJ1-1; V: TRBV7-2; size: many; D: NA; CDR3: CASTIKGVNTEAFF; DNA: TGTGCCAGCACCATCAAGGGGGTGAACACTGAAGCTTTCTTT
length: 13; J: TRBJ2-7; V: TRBV5-8; size: many; D: NA; CDR3: CASSRAASYEQYF; DNA: TGTGCCAGCAGTAGGGCCGCCTCCTACGAGCAGTACTTC
length: 13; J: TRBJ2-3; V: TRBV5-1; size: many; D: NA; CDR3: CASSLIATDTQYF; DNA: TGCGCCAGCAGCTTGATAGCCACAGATACGCAGTATTTT
length: 17; J: TRBJ2-2; V: TRBV11-1; size: NA; D: TRBD1; CDR3: CASSRIGRGQGNGELFF; DNA: TGTGCCAGCAGTCGAATAGGTCGGGGACAGGGTAACGGGGAGCTGTTTTTT
length: 15; J: TRBJ1-2; V: TRBV4-3; size: NA; D: TRBD1; CDR3: CASSLRTGSNYGYTF; DNA: TGCGCCAGCAGCCTCAGGACAGGGTCTAACTATGGCTACACCTTC
length: 10; J: TRBJ1-5; V: TRBV10-1; size: NA; D: NA; CDR3: CASRPAGQHF; DNA: TGCGCCAGCAGGCCAGCGGGCCAGCATTTT
length: 14; J: TRBJ2-7; V: TRBV19; size: NA; D: NA; CDR3: CASTQGWNSYEQYF; DNA: TGTGCCAGTACCCAGGGGTGGAACTCCTACGAGCAGTACTTC
length: 17; J: TRBJ1-3; V: TRBV19; size: many; D: NA; CDR3: CASSSRPTGPSGNTIYF; DNA: TGTGCCAGTAGTTCACGTCCGACAGGCCCCTCTGGAAACACCATATATTTT
length: 16; J: TRBJ2-2; V: TRBV5-1; size: few; D: NA; CDR3: CASSLDQVRVTGELFF; DNA: TGCGCCAGCAGCTTAGACCAAGTTCGGGTTACCGGGGAGCTGTTTTTT
length: 14; J: TRBJ2-1; V: TRBV7-2; size: few; D: NA; CDR3: CASSLSRDYNEQFF; DNA: TGTGCCAGCAGCTTATCGCGAGACTACAATGAGCAGTTCTTC
length: 13; J: TRBJ1-1; V: TRBV7-9; size: NA; D: NA; CDR3: CASPNQVNTEASF; DNA: TGTGCCAGCCCTAACCAGGTTAACACTGAAGCTTCCTTT
length: 14; J: TRBJ1-6; V: TRBV19; size: NA; D: NA; CDR3: CASRPTGRGSPLHF; DNA: TGTGCCAGTAGACCTACAGGGAGGGGTTCACCCCTCCACTTT
length: 13; J: TRBJ1-2; V: TRBV29-1; size: NA; D: TRBD1; CDR3: CSVTIGTAYGYTF; DNA: TGCAGCGTTACAATAGGGACAGCTTATGGCTACACCTTC
length: 14; J: TRBJ1-5; V: TRBV4-3; size: once; D: NA; CDR3: CASSQAGWNQPQHF; DNA: TGCGCCAGCAGCCAAGCAGGGTGGAATCAGCCCCAGCATTTT
length: 13; J: TRBJ2-1; V: TRBV5-4; size: NA; D: NA; CDR3: CASSLASLDEQFF; DNA: TGTGCCAGCAGCTTGGCCAGTTTGGATGAGCAGTTCTTC
length: 19; J: TRBJ2-7; V: TRBV10-1; size: few; D: NA; CDR3: CASSESIQITRAGPGEQYF; DNA: TGCGCCAGCAGTGAGTCCATCCAAATTACCCGGGCCGGTCCAGGCGAGCAGTACTTC
length: 17; J: TRBJ1-3; V: TRBV11-2; size: few; D: TRBD1; CDR3: CASSGTGKRNSGNTIYF; DNA: TGTGCCAGCAGTGGGACAGGGAAACGAAATTCTGGAAACACCATATATTTT
length: 12; J: TRBJ1-2; V: TRBV29-1; size: NA; D: TRBD1; CDR3: CSVLGQGYGYTF; DNA: TGCAGCGTCCTAGGACAGGGCTATGGCTACACCTTC
length: 15; J: TRBJ2-7; V: TRBV15; size: NA; D: TRBD1; CDR3: CATSRGTGESYEQYF; DNA: TGTGCCACCAGCAGAGGGACAGGGGAATCCTACGAGCAGTACTTC
length: 13; J: TRBJ1-1; V: TRBV25-1; size: NA; D: NA; CDR3: CASSDPPVTEAFF; DNA: TGTGCCAGCAGTGATCCCCCCGTCACTGAAGCTTTCTTT
length: 13; J: TRBJ1-2; V: TRBV30; size: NA; D: TRBD1; CDR3: CAWSGDRGYGYTF; DNA: TGTGCCTGGAGCGGGGACAGAGGCTATGGCTACACCTTC
length: 15; J: TRBJ1-2; V: TRBV20-1; size: many; D: NA; CDR3: CSARGEVWTNYGYTF; DNA: TGCAGTGCTAGAGGGGAAGTGTGGACTAACTATGGCTACACCTTC
length: 14; J: TRBJ2-3; V: TRBV28; size: NA; D: NA; CDR3: CASSLFGFGGTQYF; DNA: TGTGCCAGCAGTTTATTTGGGTTTGGAGGTACGCAGTATTTT
length: 15; J: TRBJ2-1; V: TRBV9; size: NA; D: TRBD2; CDR3: CASSETSGGRNEQFF; DNA: TGTGCCAGCAGCGAGACTAGCGGGGGTCGCAATGAGCAGTTCTTC
length: 17; J: TRBJ2-5; V: TRBV15; size: many; D: NA; CDR3: CATSRDRGRGRSETQYF; DNA: TGTGCCACCAGCAGAGATCGGGGAAGGGGGAGATCGGAGACCCAGTACTTC
length: 12; J: TRBJ2-5; V: TRBV7-2; size: many; D: NA; CDR3: CASSRSEETQYF; DNA: TGTGCCAGCAGCCGTAGTGAGGAGACCCAGTACTTC
length: 14; J: TRBJ2-5; V: TRBV7-2; size: many; D: NA; CDR3: CASSLDPSSETQYF; DNA: TGTGCCAGCAGCTTAGACCCCTCATCAGAGACCCAGTACTTC
length: 14; J: TRBJ1-1; V: TRBV5-1; size: NA; D: NA; CDR3: CASSGAGGITEAFF; DNA: TGCGCCAGCAGCGGGGCCGGGGGAATTACTGAAGCTTTCTTT
length: 16; J: TRBJ1-5; V: TRBV19; size: many; D: NA; CDR3: CASSIIGSHSNQPQHF; DNA: TGTGCCAGTAGTATTATAGGCAGCCATAGCAATCAGCCCCAGCATTTT
length: 14; J: TRBJ1-3; V: TRBV11-2; size: many; D: NA; CDR3: CASSLVSGLNTIYF; DNA: TGTGCCAGCAGCTTAGTTTCCGGCCTAAACACCATATATTTT
length: 12; J: TRBJ1-5; V: TRBV6-2/TRBV6-3; size: NA; D: NA; CDR3: CASSYTYQPQHF; DNA: TGTGCCAGCAGTTACACTTATCAGCCCCAGCATTTT
length: 17; J: TRBJ2-1; V: TRBV5-1; size: NA; D: NA; CDR3: CASSLVVGGGPYNEQFF; DNA: TGCGCCAGCAGCTTGGTGGTGGGGGGAGGCCCTTACAATGAGCAGTTCTTC
length: 15; J: TRBJ2-3; V: TRBV12-3/TRBV12-4; size: many; D: TRBD2; CDR3: CASSRSGGMTDTQYF; DNA: TGTGCCAGCAGTCGTAGCGGGGGCATGACAGATACGCAGTATTTT
length: 14; J: TRBJ2-7; V: TRBV3-1; size: once; D: NA; CDR3: CASSQVHGGYGQYF; DNA: TGTGCCAGCAGCCAAGTGCATGGGGGCTACGGGCAGTACTTC
length: 15; J: TRBJ2-1; V: TRBV12-3/TRBV12-4; size: NA; D: NA; CDR3: CASRPTGNDYNEQFF; DNA: TGTGCCAGCAGGCCGACAGGTAATGACTACAATGAGCAGTTCTTC
length: 14; J: TRBJ2-7; V: TRBV20-1; size: NA; D: TRBD2; CDR3: CSARQAGGLNEQYF; DNA: TGCAGTGCTAGACAAGCGGGAGGCTTAAACGAGCAGTACTTC